This T cell receptor (beta chain) was sequenced in a study of T-cell memory formation after mild COVID-19. For the study at large: For the most part, TCR clusters were specific to one donor. General observations from the study: CD4/CD8 balance characterized clones contracting day 15 to 85, and CD4+ skew characterized later expanders.

Constant-segment primers and 5'RACE yielded cDNA libraries for TCR alpha and TCR beta, each carrying sample barcodes and UMIs. TCRdb reprocessed the 5' RACE reads with MiXCR, giving one entry per CDR3 protein. The top ten hold 3.5% of the sample, which has under 250,000 distinct CDR3 sequences, approximately 10% seen once. Turning to this clonotype: Antigen: not known.

Material: PBMCs or a T cell subset sorted from them (not recorded which). The TCR sequence derives from a man aged 18-30 years who had mild COVID-19 (a few samples of this study predate the infection). Cell type and time point are not known.

The CDR3 protein is CASSTGSSNTGELFF. The CDR3 region has the DNA TGTGCCAGCAGCACCGGGAGTTCGAACACCGGGGAGCTGTTTTTT. V is TRBV7-3 and J is TRBJ2-2; D might be TRBD2 (6 bases). CDR1 SGHTA and CDR2 FQGTGA come from the germline V gene. Trimming took off 5 bases at V and 0 bases at J, with 10 bases between the two ends. The CDR3 extends over 15 amino acids.